Presented here are 25 T cell receptor beta chains from one specimen sequenced in a study of memory B cells and T cells in multiple sclerosis. Stimulus-free culture yielded autoproliferating CFSE-dim and non-proliferating CFSE-high T cells, each sequenced separately. Replicate wells were pooled after around seven days of stimulus-free culture of 5x10^7 CFSE-labeled PBMCs. What these receptors recognize is not known. Here immunoSEQ multiplex PCR was the method, and the copy in TCRdb shows in-frame clones only, minus some. Found here are around 50,000 clones, roughly 80% of them singletons; the top ten hold roughly 1.1%. What was sequenced was PBMCs from blood kept in culture. These receptors originate from a human donor with multiple sclerosis.

The chain carries TRBV2 and TRBJ2-3, with TRBD2 identical over 10 bases. Germline-derived CDR1 and CDR2 are SNHLY and FYNNEI. The CDR3 consists of 17 residues. Trimming at V came to 6 bases and at J to 2 bases, leaving 11 bases not matched to a gene. Here the CDR3 DNA reads TGTGCCAGCAGCGGCTTCCTTAGCGGGGGGACCACAGATACGCAGTATTTT. This sequence encodes CASSGFLSGGTTDTQYF.

The rearrangement uses TRBV9 and TRBJ2-7; the D is unclear. The CDR3 sequence is 14 residues long. Trimming took 0 bases from V and 0 from J, leaving 7 bases between them. The germline gives CDR1 SGDLS, CDR2 YYNGEE. CDR3 in DNA: TGTGCCAGCAGCGTAGATATTAGCTCCTACGAGCAGTACTTC. This codes for CASSVDISSYEQYF.

The rearrangement uses TRBV11-2 and TRBJ1-1; TRBD1 agrees at 9 bases. The CDR3 spans 17 residues. CDR1 is SGHAT, CDR2 FQNNGV, per germline. Losses at the gene ends were 5 bases for V and 0 bases for J; bases not matched to a gene: 10. CDR3 protein: CASSPRTGATMNTEAFF. Written as DNA, the CDR3 is TGTGCCAGCAGCCCACGGACAGGGGCTACCATGAACACTGAAGCTTTCTTT.

This clone was observed a handful of times. This rearrangement joins TRBV7-2 to TRBJ1-2; possible D gene TRBD1, 5 bases. Per germline, CDR1 SGHTA and CDR2 FQGNSA. The CDR3 contains 12 residues. Trimming stripped 3 bases from V and 5 bases from J, with 7 bases between. The CDR3 region has the DNA TGTGCCAGCAGCTTCTCAGGGTATGGCTACACCTTC. Translated: CASSFSGYGYTF.

The V gene is TRBV27, the J gene TRBJ2-3, with 10 nucleotides matching TRBD2. V was clipped by 3 bases and J by 8 bases; unmatched bases: 14. Germline CDR1 MNHEY, CDR2 SMNVEV (reference sequence). CDR3 length: 17 residues. The CDR3 here is CASSFLPSASGGRTQYF. CDR3 DNA: TGTGCCAGCAGTTTCTTGCCCTCGGCTAGCGGGGGCCGTACGCAGTATTTT.

This sequence joins TRBV5-1 and TRBJ1-2, with TRBD1 as a possible D gene (5 bases). The V gene lost 4 bases and the J gene lost 4 bases, with 11 bases spanning the gap. Germline values: CDR1 SGHRS, CDR2 YFSETQ. The CDR3 consists of 13 residues. CDR3 region: CASSPGPGYGYTF. In nucleotides, the CDR3 is TGCGCCAGCAGCCCGGGACCGGGCTATGGCTACACCTTC.

The V gene is TRBV4-1, the J gene TRBJ1-1; D remains unclear. V dropped 4 bases and J dropped 1 base, with 10 bases sitting between them. This CDR3 region has 14 residues. Germline values: CDR1 MGHRA, CDR2 YSYEKL. CDR3 sequence (DNA): TGCGCCAGCAGCCCCTGGGGAAGGAACACTGAAGCTTTCTTT. Its translation: CASSPWGRNTEAFF.

The V call is TRBV19, the J call TRBJ1-5; tentative D call: TRBD1 (5 bases). Germline V gene lookup returns CDR1 LNHDA and CDR2 SQIVND (reference sequence). V was cut by 5 bases and J by 2 bases, with 13 bases left in between. The length of the CDR3 is 15 residues. CDR3 amino acids: CASSLTGWGNQPQHF. The CDR3 bases are TGTGCCAGTAGTCTCACAGGTTGGGGCAATCAGCCCCAGCATTTT.

The V call is TRBV5-8, the J call TRBJ1-3; 9 nucleotides line up with TRBD1. Germline V gene sequence: CDR1 SGHTS, CDR2 YDEGEE. The CDR3 runs to 15 residues. The V gene end was trimmed by 4 bases and the J gene end by 1 base; junction bases not matched to a gene: 3. As DNA, the CDR3 is TGTGCCAGCAGCACCGGGACAGGGTCTGGAAACACCATATATTTT. Its translation: CASSTGTGSGNTIYF.

CDR3 nucleotides: TGCGCCAGCAGCCCCGGACAGAGCTATGGCTACACCTTC. It is translated as CASSPGQSYGYTF. The chain recombines TRBV5-1 with TRBJ1-2; D is perhaps TRBD1 (6 bases). The CDR3 extends over 13 amino acids. The V gene's germline CDR1 is SGHRS and CDR2 YFSETQ. Trimming took 4 bases from V and 4 from J, leaving 11 bases between them.

The V and J genes are TRBV20-1 and TRBJ2-7; D ambiguous. There are 9 residues in the CDR3. Germline V gene lookup returns CDR1 DFQATT and CDR2 SNEGSKA (reference sequence). V was pared by 3 bases and J by 7 bases, with 4 bases between. CDR3 in amino acids: CSASVEQYF. The DNA of the CDR3 is TGCAGTGCTAGTGTGGAGCAGTACTTC.

This chain connects TRBV7-3 to TRBJ1-2, with TRBD1 matching 10 bases. CDR3 length equals 18 residues. V lost 1 base and J lost 2; bases outside the gene matches: 10. Per germline, CDR1 SGHTA and CDR2 FQGTGA. The CDR3 is CASSLNSPDRGRNYGYTF. The CDR3 region has the DNA TGTGCCAGCAGCTTAAACTCCCCGGACAGGGGGAGGAACTATGGCTACACCTTC.

This clone was counted once. V usage is TRBV4-2 and J usage is TRBJ2-2; no firm D call. Germline assignment: CDR1 LGHNA and CDR2 YNFKEQ. Deletions cut 1 base from V and 6 bases from J, with 9 bases between. The CDR3 spans 14 residues. CDR3 amino acids: CASSQVSRAGELFF. CDR3 nucleotide sequence: TGTGCCAGCAGCCAAGTCTCACGAGCCGGGGAGCTGTTTTTT.

CDR3 sequence: CAIKPGGEYEQYF. CDR3 DNA: TGTGCCATCAAGCCAGGGGGCGAATACGAGCAGTACTTC. This chain connects TRBV10-3 to TRBJ2-7, with 8 bases identical to TRBD1. CDR3 length: 13 amino acids. With 7 bases clipped from V and 4 bases from J, the junction kept 6 bases outside the gene matches. CDR1 and CDR2 (germline): ENHRY, SYGVKD.

CDR3: CASSSSTGRGRLGETQYF. DNA for the CDR3: TGTGCCAGCAGCTCTAGCACCGGGCGGGGGCGACTTGGAGAGACCCAGTACTTC. The genes are TRBV7-6 and TRBJ2-5; the D gene is possibly TRBD2 (7 bases). V was trimmed by 4 bases and J by 4 bases, leaving 25 bases between them. Germline CDR1 reads SGHVS; CDR2 reads FNYEAQ. The CDR3 covers 18 residues.

V and J are TRBV27 and TRBJ2-1; no reliable D call. V was clipped by 5 bases and J by 6 bases, with 14 bases between them. Germline V lookup: CDR1 MNHEY, CDR2 SMNVEV (reference sequence). The CDR3 consists of 14 residues. CDR3 coding DNA: TGTGCCAGCAGTCGGACCATTTCCCTCAATGAGCAGTTCTTC. Its translation is CASSRTISLNEQFF.

This chain connects TRBV28 to TRBJ2-5; 7 bases are shared with TRBD1. The J call may be mistaken, given a closer DNA end match to TRBJ2-7. This CDR3 has 15 amino acids. Germline-derived CDR1 and CDR2 are MDHEN and SYDVKM. The CDR3 DNA sequence: TGTGCCAGCAGTTTCGTTGTCAGGGGGACCGACGAGCAGTACTTC. It yields the protein CASSFVVRGTDEQYF.

The chain has TRBV5-8 and TRBJ1-1; maybe TRBD1 (5 bases). The CDR3 runs to 14 residues. Germline V gene sequence: CDR1 SGHTS, CDR2 YDEGEE. V was pared by 7 bases and J by 4 bases, with 17 bases between. In nucleotides, the CDR3 is TGTGCCAGCGGCACCAGGGTCGGGGCCACTGAAGCTTTCTTT. It encodes CASGTRVGATEAFF.

The chain is built from TRBV5-1 and TRBJ2-3; 12 bases fit TRBD2. Looked up from germline, CDR1 is SGHRS and CDR2 is YFSETQ. This CDR3 comprises 14 residues. V lost 6 bases, J lost 8 bases, and 7 bases stayed unmatched. CDR3 bases: TGCGCCAGCACCCAAGGACTAGCGGGGAGTACGCAGTATTTT. This codes for CASTQGLAGSTQYF.

The chain combines TRBV4-1 with TRBJ1-5, with D perhaps matching TRBD1 (5 bases). The CDR3 extends over 16 amino acids. Trimming removed 0 bases at V and 1 base at J, with 10 bases between. Germline assignment: CDR1 MGHRA and CDR2 YSYEKL. CDR3 coding DNA: TGCGCCAGCAGCCAAGACGGGGGTAGGAGCAATCAGCCCCAGCATTTT. Translation: CASSQDGGRSNQPQHF.

V is TRBV27 and J is TRBJ2-5; perhaps TRBD1 as D (6 bases). V lost 2 bases and J 9 bases, leaving 16 bases between the germline ends. CDR1 is MNHEY, CDR2 SMNVEV, per germline (reference sequence). The CDR3 runs to 14 residues. CDR3 loop: CASSLAWTDAAQYF. The CDR3, as DNA: TGTGCCAGCAGTTTAGCCTGGACAGATGCGGCCCAGTACTTC.

The chain couples TRBV6-1 to TRBJ1-5; D is undetermined. V shed 5 bases and J shed 4 bases, with 6 bases lying between them. The CDR3 has 12 amino acids. CDR1 is MNHNS and CDR2 is SASEGT in the germline V gene. The CDR3 sequence: CASSLDNQPQHF. The CDR3 nucleotides are TGTGCCAGCAGTCTCGATAATCAGCCCCAGCATTTT.

V gene TRBV6-6 combines with J gene TRBJ1-1, with 7 bases aligning to TRBD1. The CDR3 covers 13 residues. In germline, CDR1 is MNHNY, CDR2 SVGAGI (reference sequence). The V and J ends lost 6 bases and 5 bases, in that order; junction bases with no gene match: 6. CDR3 sequence reads: CASSLRGKTEAFF. The CDR3, as DNA: TGTGCCAGCAGCCTCAGGGGGAAGACTGAAGCTTTCTTT.

CDR3 in amino acids: CASSLTGGIADTQYF. CDR3 bases: TGCGCCAGCAGCTTAACAGGGGGCATAGCAGATACGCAGTATTTT. V gene TRBV5-1 combines with J gene TRBJ2-3; the match to TRBD1 covers 9 bases. The germline V gene encodes CDR1 SGHRS and CDR2 YFSETQ. Trimming at V came to 2 bases and at J to 4 bases, leaving 5 bases not matched to a gene. The CDR3 loop spans 15 amino acids.

This sequence joins TRBV7-9 and TRBJ2-7, with TRBD2 matching 12 bases. From germline, CDR1 is SEHNR and CDR2 FQNEAQ (reference sequence). This CDR3 has 16 residues. V lost 3 bases to trimming and J lost 2 bases; unmatched junction nucleotides: 5. CDR3 in DNA: TGTGCCAGCAGCTTGGGAACTAGCGGGGGGACCTACGAGCAGTACTTC. Encoded protein: CASSLGTSGGTYEQYF. Supplemented by reference TRBV7-9 and TRBJ2-7, the full variable domain reads DTGVSQNPRHKITKRGQNVTFRCDPISEHNRLYWYRQTLGQGPEFLTYFQNEAQLEKSRLLSDRFSAERPKGSFSTLEIQRTEQGDSAMYLCASSLGTSGGTYEQYFGPGTRLTVT.